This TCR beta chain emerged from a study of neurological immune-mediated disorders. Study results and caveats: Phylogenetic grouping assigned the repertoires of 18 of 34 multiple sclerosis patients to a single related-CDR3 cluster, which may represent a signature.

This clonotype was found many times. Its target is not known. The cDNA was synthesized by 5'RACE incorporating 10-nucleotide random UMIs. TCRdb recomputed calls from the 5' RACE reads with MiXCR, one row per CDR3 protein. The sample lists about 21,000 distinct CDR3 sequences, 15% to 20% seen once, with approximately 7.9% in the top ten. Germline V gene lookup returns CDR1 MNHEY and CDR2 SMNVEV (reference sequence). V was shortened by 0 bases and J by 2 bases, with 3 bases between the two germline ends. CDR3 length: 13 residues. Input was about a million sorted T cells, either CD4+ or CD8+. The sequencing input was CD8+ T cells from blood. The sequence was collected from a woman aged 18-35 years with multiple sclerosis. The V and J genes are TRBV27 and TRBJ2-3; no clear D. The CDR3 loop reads CASSLSHTDTQYF. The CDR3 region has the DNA TGTGCCAGCAGTTTATCTCACACAGATACGCAGTATTTT.